This T cell receptor beta chain was profiled in a study of blood T cell repertoires in COVID-19. Study-wide context: From T cells, B-cell-depleted T cells, or PBMCs came the material, which was cDNA or gDNA.

Germline V gene lookup returns CDR1 MGHRA and CDR2 YSYEKL. The CDR3 totals 14 residues. Trimming shortened V by 4 bases and J by 7 bases, and 17 bases separated the two germline ends. Data came from immunoSEQ multiplex PCR; TCRdb stores just in-frame clones and leaves some out. This repertoire shows approximately 330,000 clones, roughly 86% found once; its top ten account for around 8.9%. The source material was peripheral blood. This receptor was identified in a man under 40 with COVID-19, enrolled during active disease. The rearrangement links TRBV4-1 to TRBJ2-7, with D possibly TRBD1 on 6 matching bases. The CDR3 coding sequence is TGCGCCAGCAGCCCATCGAGGGGGTGGGGTGAGCAGTACTTC. Its protein product is CASSPSRGWGEQYF.